This TCR beta chain is from a study of radiation and T cells in renal cell carcinoma. V shed 1 base and J 7 bases; nucleotides not matched to a gene: 9. The germline V gene encodes CDR1 SGHNT and CDR2 YENEEA. CDR3 length equals 16 residues. Documented treatment: treatment-naive control, cytoreductive nephrectomy. Control tumors came from a handful of females and about 11 males, aged roughly 40 to 82. TCRdb's table, derived via immunoSEQ multiplex PCR, lists solely in-frame clones and lacks some. The sample contains 15,000 to 17,000 clones, over 50% of which appear only once. The V call is TRBV11-3, the J call TRBJ2-1; TRBD2 matches 8 bases. This specimen was tumor tissue, taken from a patient whose treatment was nephrectomy without radiotherapy. The receptor was isolated from a man aged 50 to 59 with renal cell carcinoma. The CDR3 loop is CASSLAFGGGRNEQFF. The CDR3 coding sequence is TGTGCCAGCAGCTTAGCCTTCGGGGGGGGACGGAATGAGCAGTTCTTC.